A selection of T cell receptor beta chains follows, all from one sample in a study of blood T cell repertoires in COVID-19. Libraries were prepared by immunoSEQ multiplex PCR; TCRdb keeps only in-frame clonotypes and omits some of them. The sample contains some 150,000 clones, nearly 80% of which appear only once. Sequenced material: PBMCs or T cells enriched from blood (not recorded which). The receptors originated from a woman aged 45 to 65 who had recovered from COVID-19. Each CDR3 is given with its conserved first and last residue. Each record gives: D gene, clone size, J gene, V gene, CDR3 protein, CDR3 DNA. D genes are given only for firm matches. For some rows the clone size is stated as once, few or many, or as a class when expanded; others skip it.

d_call: TRBD2; clone_size: few; j_call: TRBJ2-2; v_call: TRBV5-1; cdr3_aa: CASGPGGRAINTGELFF; cdr3_nt: TGCGCCAGCGGCCCCGGCGGGAGGGCCATCAACACCGGGGAGCTGTTTTTT
d_call: NA; clone_size: NA; j_call: TRBJ2-5; v_call: TRBV3-1/TRBV3-2; cdr3_aa: CASSQEEVSGWETQYF; cdr3_nt: TGTGCCAGCAGCCAAGAGGAGGTATCTGGCTGGGAGACCCAGTACTTC
d_call: NA; clone_size: NA; j_call: TRBJ2-7; v_call: TRBV29-1; cdr3_aa: CSVLGVAASEQYF; cdr3_nt: TGCAGCGTTCTGGGGGTAGCGGCATCCGAGCAGTACTTC
d_call: NA; clone_size: NA; j_call: TRBJ2-3; v_call: TRBV24-1; cdr3_aa: CARKVGAGTDTQYF; cdr3_nt: TGTGCCAGGAAGGTAGGGGCTGGCACAGATACGCAGTATTTT
d_call: TRBD2; clone_size: NA; j_call: TRBJ2-1; v_call: TRBV11-3; cdr3_aa: CASSQEGLAGGNEQFF; cdr3_nt: TGTGCCAGCAGCCAAGAAGGACTAGCGGGGGGCAATGAGCAGTTCTTC
d_call: TRBD1; clone_size: NA; j_call: TRBJ1-3; v_call: TRBV7-3; cdr3_aa: CASSLTGGAGGNTIYF; cdr3_nt: TGTGCCAGCAGCTTAACAGGGGGCGCGGGTGGAAACACCATATATTTT
d_call: TRBD1; clone_size: NA; j_call: TRBJ2-5; v_call: TRBV18; cdr3_aa: CASSVGTGGAETQYF; cdr3_nt: TGTGCCAGCTCAGTCGGGACAGGGGGCGCGGAGACCCAGTACTTC
d_call: NA; clone_size: once; j_call: TRBJ2-7; v_call: TRBV7-6; cdr3_aa: CASSLKLGPYEQYF; cdr3_nt: TGTGCCAGCAGCTTAAAGTTGGGCCCCTACGAGCAGTACTTC
d_call: NA; clone_size: NA; j_call: TRBJ1-2; v_call: TRBV6-5; cdr3_aa: CASREEGGFGYGYTF; cdr3_nt: TGTGCCAGCAGAGAGGAGGGGGGGTTTGGCTATGGCTACACCTTC
d_call: TRBD2; clone_size: NA; j_call: TRBJ2-1; v_call: TRBV3-1/TRBV3-2; cdr3_aa: CASAQRGIYNEQFF; cdr3_nt: TGTGCCAGCGCCCAGCGGGGGATTTACAATGAGCAGTTCTTC
d_call: TRBD1; clone_size: NA; j_call: TRBJ1-2; v_call: TRBV28; cdr3_aa: CASSPGTAINYGYTF; cdr3_nt: TGTGCCAGCAGTCCCGGGACAGCGATTAACTATGGCTACACCTTC
d_call: NA; clone_size: NA; j_call: TRBJ1-5; v_call: TRBV2; cdr3_aa: CASRYNSNQPQHF; cdr3_nt: TGTGCCAGCAGATACAATAGCAATCAGCCCCAGCATTTT
d_call: TRBD2; clone_size: NA; j_call: TRBJ2-1; v_call: TRBV12-3/TRBV12-4; cdr3_aa: CASSFRGGHEQFF; cdr3_nt: TGTGCCAGCAGTTTTCGGGGGGGCCATGAGCAGTTCTTC
d_call: NA; clone_size: NA; j_call: TRBJ2-1; v_call: TRBV3-1/TRBV3-2; cdr3_aa: CASSQGGNEQFF; cdr3_nt: TGTGCCAGCAGCCAGGGCGGGAATGAGCAGTTCTTC
d_call: NA; clone_size: NA; j_call: TRBJ1-3; v_call: TRBV28; cdr3_aa: CASSSPQYTIYF; cdr3_nt: TGTGCCAGCAGTTCCCCACAGTACACCATATATTTT
d_call: NA; clone_size: NA; j_call: TRBJ1-6; v_call: TRBV9; cdr3_aa: CASSAQGGYNSPLHF; cdr3_nt: TGTGCCAGCAGCGCCCAGGGCGGATATAATTCACCCCTCCACTTT
d_call: TRBD1; clone_size: NA; j_call: TRBJ1-2; v_call: TRBV5-8; cdr3_aa: CASSETGAAGYGYTF; cdr3_nt: TGTGCCAGCAGCGAAACAGGGGCCGCTGGCTATGGCTACACCTTC
d_call: NA; clone_size: NA; j_call: TRBJ2-6; v_call: TRBV25-1; cdr3_aa: CASSGTTGTGLGANVLTF; cdr3_nt: TGTGCCAGCAGTGGGACGACAGGGACTGGCCTTGGGGCCAACGTCCTGACTTTC
d_call: TRBD2; clone_size: NA; j_call: TRBJ2-1; v_call: TRBV6-1; cdr3_aa: CASSERPSGGRQFF; cdr3_nt: TGTGCCAGCAGTGAGAGACCTAGCGGGGGGCGACAGTTCTTC
d_call: TRBD1; clone_size: NA; j_call: TRBJ1-1; v_call: TRBV2; cdr3_aa: CASSKGTGRMNTEAFF; cdr3_nt: TGTGCCAGCTCTAAGGGGACAGGGAGGATGAACACTGAAGCTTTCTTT
d_call: NA; clone_size: NA; j_call: TRBJ1-3; v_call: TRBV30; cdr3_aa: CAWSVSGGNTIYF; cdr3_nt: TGTGCCTGGAGTGTATCAGGGGGAAACACCATATATTTT
d_call: NA; clone_size: NA; j_call: TRBJ1-1; v_call: TRBV5-4; cdr3_aa: CASSPGSFGDTEAFF; cdr3_nt: TGTGCCAGCAGCCCGGGAAGTTTTGGGGACACTGAAGCTTTCTTT
d_call: NA; clone_size: NA; j_call: TRBJ2-7; v_call: TRBV11-2; cdr3_aa: CASSRTTDSELYEQYF; cdr3_nt: TGTGCCAGCAGTCGCACAACGGACAGCGAACTCTACGAGCAGTACTTC
d_call: TRBD1; clone_size: NA; j_call: TRBJ1-5; v_call: TRBV6-5; cdr3_aa: CAATGAKGQPQHF; cdr3_nt: TGTGCCGCAACAGGGGCGAAAGGTCAGCCCCAGCATTTT
d_call: TRBD1; clone_size: NA; j_call: TRBJ1-5; v_call: TRBV7-2; cdr3_aa: CASSQGQRVQPQHF; cdr3_nt: TGTGCCAGCAGCCAGGGACAGAGGGTTCAGCCCCAGCATTTT
d_call: NA; clone_size: NA; j_call: TRBJ2-1; v_call: TRBV7-9; cdr3_aa: CASSLGSQRNEQFF; cdr3_nt: TGTGCCAGCAGCTTAGGGAGCCAGCGCAATGAGCAGTTCTTC
d_call: NA; clone_size: once; j_call: TRBJ1-2; v_call: TRBV3-1/TRBV3-2; cdr3_aa: CASSQGAGTGVYGYTF; cdr3_nt: TGTGCCAGCAGCCAGGGGGCTGGGACGGGTGTATATGGCTACACCTTC
d_call: TRBD1; clone_size: NA; j_call: TRBJ1-1; v_call: TRBV6-5; cdr3_aa: CASSLGTGPNTEAFF; cdr3_nt: TGTGCCAGCAGTCTAGGGACAGGGCCGAACACTGAAGCTTTCTTT
d_call: NA; clone_size: NA; j_call: TRBJ1-5; v_call: TRBV30; cdr3_aa: CAWTQGGVNQPQHF; cdr3_nt: TGTGCCTGGACCCAAGGGGGGGTCAATCAGCCCCAGCATTTT
d_call: NA; clone_size: NA; j_call: TRBJ2-7; v_call: TRBV10-2; cdr3_aa: CASLDLSYEQYF; cdr3_nt: TGCGCCAGCCTGGACTTATCCTACGAGCAGTACTTC
d_call: NA; clone_size: NA; j_call: TRBJ2-7; v_call: TRBV5-6; cdr3_aa: CASSSGTGGYEQYF; cdr3_nt: TGTGCCAGCAGCTCCGGGACTGGAGGGTACGAGCAGTACTTC
d_call: NA; clone_size: NA; j_call: TRBJ1-6; v_call: TRBV14; cdr3_aa: CASSPKHPGIWGSPLHF; cdr3_nt: TGTGCCAGCAGCCCGAAACACCCCGGGATCTGGGGTTCACCCCTCCACTTT
d_call: NA; clone_size: few; j_call: TRBJ1-2; v_call: TRBV24-1; cdr3_aa: CATSDFRDTITANYGYTF; cdr3_nt: TGTGCCACCAGTGATTTTCGGGACACGATTACCGCTAACTATGGCTACACCTTC
d_call: NA; clone_size: once; j_call: TRBJ2-3; v_call: TRBV7-3; cdr3_aa: CASSLSGNTDTQYF; cdr3_nt: TGTGCCAGCAGCTTAAGCGGAAACACAGATACGCAGTATTTT
d_call: TRBD1; clone_size: once; j_call: TRBJ2-1; v_call: TRBV18; cdr3_aa: CASSSRGRQYNEQFF; cdr3_nt: TGTGCCAGCTCATCCAGGGGGCGGCAATACAATGAGCAGTTCTTC
d_call: TRBD2; clone_size: NA; j_call: TRBJ2-7; v_call: TRBV27; cdr3_aa: CASSWPSASGSTHEQYF; cdr3_nt: TGTGCCAGCAGTTGGCCCTCGGCTAGCGGGAGTACCCACGAGCAGTACTTC
d_call: NA; clone_size: once; j_call: TRBJ2-6; v_call: TRBV2; cdr3_aa: CASSETLRGSGANVLTF; cdr3_nt: TGTGCCAGCAGTGAAACGCTACGGGGCTCTGGGGCCAACGTCCTGACTTTC
d_call: TRBD2; clone_size: once; j_call: TRBJ2-1; v_call: TRBV11-3; cdr3_aa: CASSLGAGLAGVGEQFF; cdr3_nt: TGTGCCAGCAGCTTAGGGGCAGGACTAGCGGGAGTGGGTGAGCAGTTCTTC
d_call: NA; clone_size: NA; j_call: TRBJ1-3; v_call: TRBV11-2; cdr3_aa: CASSPGGGNTIYF; cdr3_nt: TGTGCCAGCAGCCCCGGTGGTGGAAACACCATATATTTT
d_call: TRBD1; clone_size: few; j_call: TRBJ1-1; v_call: TRBV30; cdr3_aa: CAWSVGQGNTEAFF; cdr3_nt: TGTGCCTGGAGTGTAGGACAGGGGAACACTGAAGCTTTCTTT
d_call: NA; clone_size: NA; j_call: TRBJ2-5; v_call: TRBV12-5; cdr3_aa: CASGLPLGGETQYF; cdr3_nt: TGTGCTAGTGGTTTGCCCTTAGGAGGGGAGACCCAGTACTTC
d_call: NA; clone_size: NA; j_call: TRBJ1-3; v_call: TRBV28; cdr3_aa: CASTWGGKAIYF; cdr3_nt: TGTGCCAGCACCTGGGGGGGGAAGGCCATATATTTT
d_call: NA; clone_size: NA; j_call: TRBJ2-7; v_call: TRBV11-3; cdr3_aa: CASSLVVGGSVVSYEQYF; cdr3_nt: TGTGCCAGCAGCTTAGTCGTTGGAGGCTCGGTGGTGTCCTACGAGCAGTACTTC
d_call: NA; clone_size: NA; j_call: TRBJ2-3; v_call: TRBV14; cdr3_aa: CASSPDTSSTDTQYF; cdr3_nt: TGTGCCAGCAGCCCAGACACATCTAGCACAGATACGCAGTATTTT
d_call: NA; clone_size: NA; j_call: TRBJ2-3; v_call: TRBV1; cdr3_aa: CTSSSWAGGPTDTQYF; cdr3_nt: TGCACCAGCAGCTCGTGGGCGGGAGGGCCAACAGATACGCAGTATTTT
d_call: TRBD1; clone_size: NA; j_call: TRBJ1-2; v_call: TRBV28; cdr3_aa: CASSLGTGLNGYTF; cdr3_nt: TGTGCCAGCAGTCTGGGGACAGGGTTGAATGGCTACACCTTC
d_call: TRBD2; clone_size: once; j_call: TRBJ2-2; v_call: TRBV19; cdr3_aa: CATTENHGRAPGELFF; cdr3_nt: TGTGCCACCACGGAAAACCACGGGAGGGCCCCCGGGGAGCTGTTTTTT
d_call: TRBD1; clone_size: many; j_call: TRBJ2-5; v_call: TRBV4-1; cdr3_aa: CASSQPRDRETQYF; cdr3_nt: TGCGCCAGCAGCCAACCGCGGGACAGGGAGACCCAGTACTTC